This passage covers 17 T cell receptor beta chains from one sample sequenced in a study of control samples from healthy donors and cancer patients. The method was immunoSEQ multiplex PCR; TCRdb's version includes in-frame clones alone and lacks a portion of them. The sample yields around 20,000 clones, 85% to 90% seen once. The specimen was PBMCs. The receptors derive from a woman aged 70-85 years with colorectal cancer.

With respect to this clone: The same CDR3 arises from other DNA sequences in this sample as well. This chain links TRBV5-4 with TRBJ1-2; D is undetermined. The CDR3 is 13 amino acids. Trimming cost V 0 bases and J 2 bases, with 5 bases left between them. Germline CDR1 and CDR2: SGHNT and YYREEE (reference sequence). The CDR3 spells CASSLDSNYGYTF. The CDR3 coding sequence is TGTGCCAGCAGCTTGGACAGCAACTATGGCTACACCTTC.

The rearrangement uses TRBV5-5 and TRBJ2-2, with 8 bases that match TRBD1. Germline V gene sequence: CDR1 SGHKS, CDR2 YYEKEE (reference sequence). CDR3 length: 14 residues. V shed 1 base and J 6 bases; nucleotides not matched to a gene: 2. CDR3 in amino acids: CASSLQGAAGELFF. The CDR3 DNA follows: TGTGCCAGCAGCTTGCAGGGGGCGGCCGGGGAGCTGTTTTTT.

The rearrangement links TRBV7-2 to TRBJ2-1; the match to TRBD2 covers 9 bases. The CDR3 loop spans 15 amino acids. The V gene's germline CDR1 is SGHTA and CDR2 FQGNSA. With 1 base clipped from V and 7 bases from J, the junction kept 5 bases outside the gene matches. In DNA form, the CDR3 reads TGTGCCAGCAGCTTAGGTAGCGGGAGTCGGAATGAGCAGTTCTTC. Translation: CASSLGSGSRNEQFF.

This clone occurred a few times. The CDR3 here is CASRGTARGNQPQHF. In DNA, the CDR3 is TGTGCCAGCAGAGGGACAGCCAGGGGCAATCAGCCCCAGCATTTT. V gene TRBV2 combines with J gene TRBJ1-5; 7 bases fit TRBD1. After removal of 6 bases from V and 2 bases from J, the junction contained 7 bases not matched to a gene. Looked up from germline, CDR1 is SNHLY and CDR2 is FYNNEI. This CDR3 spans 15 amino acids.

This chain connects TRBV9 to TRBJ2-3, with 11 bases lining up with TRBD1. V shed 7 bases and J 5 bases; nucleotides not matched to a gene: 3. The length of the CDR3 is 13 residues. The germline CDR1 and CDR2 sequences are SGDLS and YYNGEE. The CDR3 spells CASGTGGKDTQYF. The DNA for the CDR3 is TGTGCCAGCGGGACAGGGGGTAAAGATACGCAGTATTTT.

The V and J genes are TRBV5-4 and TRBJ1-4, with 8 positions matching TRBD1. From germline, CDR1 is SGHNT and CDR2 YYREEE (reference sequence). The length of the CDR3 is 15 residues. V was clipped by 0 bases and J by 7 bases; unmatched bases: 5. The CDR3 DNA reads as TGTGCCAGCAGCTTGGCAGGGGGCGCAGGTGAAAAACTGTTTTTT. Protein: CASSLAGGAGEKLFF.

As for this clone: Within the sample, other DNA sequences also encode this same CDR3. This sequence joins TRBV14 and TRBJ2-7; a possible D gene is TRBD1 (6 bases). The CDR3 totals 12 residues. V lost 4 bases and J 4 bases, leaving 8 bases between the germline ends. Germline-derived CDR1 and CDR2 are SGHDN and FVKESK. In DNA form, the CDR3 reads TGTGCCAGCAGCCCGACAGGTTACGAGCAGTACTTC. Protein product: CASSPTGYEQYF.

The rearrangement links TRBV2 to TRBJ2-7; tentatively, D is TRBD1 (5 bases). Trimming removed 8 bases at V and 3 bases at J, with 11 bases between. Germline values: CDR1 SNHLY, CDR2 FYNNEI. The CDR3 length is 12 residues. CDR3 sequence: CASEGQRYEQYF. DNA for the CDR3: TGTGCCAGCGAAGGACAACGCTACGAGCAGTACTTC.

V gene TRBV19 combines with J gene TRBJ1-5; D gene ambiguous. Germline V gives CDR1 LNHDA, CDR2 SQIVND (reference sequence). The CDR3 contains 12 residues. Trimming took 1 base from V and 5 from J, leaving 3 bases between them. Written as DNA, the CDR3 is TGTGCCAGTAGTATAGGAGATCAGCCCCAGCATTTT. Translating gives CASSIGDQPQHF. Supplemented by reference TRBV19 and TRBJ1-5, the full variable domain reads DGGITQSPKYLFRKEGQNVTLSCEQNLNHDAMYWYRQDPGQGLRLIYYSQIVNDFQKGDIAEGYSVSREKKESFPLTVTSAQKNPTAFYLCASSIGDQPQHFGDGTRLSIL.

V and J are TRBV4-3 and TRBJ2-1, with 7 bases identical to TRBD2. J lost 10 bases, V lost 3 bases, and 3 bases had no gene match. The CDR3 length is 12 residues. The germline V gene encodes CDR1 LGHNA and CDR2 YSLEER. Here the CDR3 DNA reads TGCGCCAGCAGCCACTTGGGACTAGAGCAGTTCTTC. It is translated as CASSHLGLEQFF.

The chain carries TRBV9 and TRBJ1-1, with D maybe TRBD1 (6 bases). The V gene lost 0 bases and the J gene lost 4 bases, with 10 bases spanning the gap. The CDR3 contains 14 residues. Germline V lookup: CDR1 SGDLS, CDR2 YYNGEE. CDR3 residues: CASSVAGVGTEAFF. CDR3 bases: TGTGCCAGCAGCGTAGCAGGGGTTGGCACTGAAGCTTTCTTT. The variable domain in full, with the rest retrieved from reference TRBV9 and TRBJ1-1, is DSGVTQTPKHLITATGQRVTLRCSPRSGDLSVYWYQQSLDQGLQFLIQYYNGEERAKGNILERFSAQQFPDLHSELNLSSLELGDSALYFCASSVAGVGTEAFFGQGTRLTVV.

The chain combines TRBV18 with TRBJ1-1; D remains ambiguous. Germline values: CDR1 KGHSH, CDR2 LQKENI. The CDR3 runs 11 residues. Between the trimmed V and J ends, which lost 2 bases and 8 bases, there was a span of 6 bases. CDR3: CASSPKKEAFF. CDR3 DNA: TGTGCCAGCTCACCAAAAAAAGAAGCTTTCTTT.

The gene calls are TRBV2 and TRBJ1-6; D ambiguous. Trimming removed 1 base at V and 10 bases at J, with 14 bases between. Per the germline V gene, CDR1 is SNHLY and CDR2 is FYNNEI. This CDR3 is 15 amino acids long. The CDR3 DNA is TGTGCCAGCAGTGAAGACAGACCGATTTCCTCACCCCTCCACTTT. Translated: CASSEDRPISSPLHF.

The V and J genes are TRBV5-6 and TRBJ1-1; weak D call: TRBD1 (5 bases). V lost 0 bases, J lost 5 bases, and 8 bases lay in between. Germline V gene data show CDR1 as SGHDT and CDR2 as YYEEEE. This CDR3 is built from 13 residues. CDR3 protein: CASSLGGPTEAFF. The CDR3 DNA reads as TGTGCCAGCAGCTTGGGGGGCCCGACTGAAGCTTTCTTT.

The chain combines TRBV4-3 with TRBJ2-5, with TRBD2 matching 10 bases. With 4 bases clipped from V and 4 bases from J, the junction kept 3 bases outside the gene matches. The V gene's germline CDR1 is LGHNA and CDR2 YSLEER. The CDR3 runs to 14 residues. For the CDR3, the DNA is TGCGCCAGCAGCCCTCGACTAGCGGGAGAGACCCAGTACTTC. This gives the protein CASSPRLAGETQYF.

The V and J genes are TRBV3-1 (or the pseudogene TRBV3-2) and TRBJ2-5; D is unclear. V lost 1 base to trimming and J lost 7 bases, with 7 bases between them. The CDR3 covers 12 residues. Germline assignment: CDR1 LGHDT and CDR2 YNNKEL (reference sequence). CDR3: CASSQGGVTQYF. The CDR3 nucleotides are TGTGCCAGCAGCCAAGGTGGCGTGACCCAGTACTTC.

This rearrangement joins TRBV7-2 to TRBJ2-3; D perhaps matches TRBD2 (7 bases). Germline V gene data show CDR1 as SGHTA and CDR2 as FQGNSA. The CDR3 has 14 residues. Trimming took off 3 bases at V and 4 bases at J, with 11 bases between the two ends. The chain's CDR3 is CASSLTGGPDTQYF. The CDR3 coding sequence is TGTGCCAGCAGCTTGACGGGGGGCCCAGATACGCAGTATTTT.